Below are 22 T cell receptor beta chains sequenced from a single sample in a study of beta chain features in type 1 diabetes. Overall study findings and caveats: Shorter TCRB CDR3s, moderately but significantly so, marked every one of the four CD4+ subsets in Type 1 diabetes patients.

The antigens for these receptors are not known. The whole isolated RNA underwent reverse transcription, so sequencing captured expressed TCRB transcripts. Only in-frame clones appear in the TCRdb table, and some are missing; sequencing was by immunoSEQ multiplex PCR. The data hold 600,000 to 700,000 clones, with approximately 13% observed a single time. Sequenced: naive CD4+ T cells from blood. The receptors come from a man aged 30 to 45 with type 1 diabetes.

The V call is TRBV5-4, the J call TRBJ2-3; possibly TRBD1 or TRBD2 for D (6 bases each). Germline assignment: CDR1 SGHNT and CDR2 YYREEE (reference sequence). Deletions cut 3 bases from V and 3 bases from J, with 17 bases between. This CDR3 is built from 16 residues. The CDR3 DNA reads TGTGCCAGCAGCTCTACACTAGGAGGGGGGACAGATACGCAGTATTTT. This translates into CASSSTLGGGTDTQYF.

The chain combines TRBV6-6 with TRBJ2-7; TRBD2 matches 8 bases. CDR3 size: 15 residues. Trimming removed 6 bases from V and 2 bases from J; junction bases left unmatched: 9. Per the germline V gene, CDR1 is MNHNY and CDR2 is SVGAGI (reference sequence). As DNA, the CDR3 is TGTGCCAGCAGCCAACCGGGACTAGGAGCCTACGAGCAGTACTTC. Translated: CASSQPGLGAYEQYF.

The V and J genes are TRBV4-2 and TRBJ2-5, with D uncertain. The CDR3 totals 14 residues. V was shortened by 4 bases and J by 5 bases, with 14 bases between the two germline ends. Germline V gene data show CDR1 as LGHNA and CDR2 as YNFKEQ. The CDR3: CASSPPRNPETQYF. The DNA of the CDR3 is TGTGCCAGCAGCCCCCCTAGGAATCCGGAGACCCAGTACTTC.

The V and J genes are TRBV7-9 and TRBJ2-1, with TRBD1 matching 7 bases. Germline-derived CDR1 and CDR2 are SEHNR and FQNEAQ (reference sequence). The CDR3 is 15 residues long. The J segment lost 2 bases and the V segment lost 7 bases, leaving 8 bases of the junction unmatched. CDR3 coding DNA: TGTGCCAGCACCCGCCGGGACAGAACCTACAATGAGCAGTTCTTC. Translated: CASTRRDRTYNEQFF. The full variable domain, rest sourced from reference TRBV7-9 and TRBJ2-1, is DTGVSQNPRHKITKRGQNVTFRCDPISEHNRLYWYRQTLGQGPEFLTYFQNEAQLEKSRLLSDRFSAERPKGSFSTLEIQRTEQGDSAMYLCASTRRDRTYNEQFFGPGTRLTVL.

This chain joins TRBV6-5 and TRBJ1-6, with D unresolved. CDR1 is MNHEY, CDR2 SVGAGI, per germline. V was trimmed by 4 bases and J by 0 bases, leaving 10 bases between them. CDR3 length: 16 amino acids. The DNA of the CDR3 is TGTGCCAGCAGTTTGACGAGGAGCTCCTATAATTCACCCCTCCACTTT. Protein product: CASSLTRSSYNSPLHF.

This clone has a handful of counts. This rearrangement joins TRBV6-5 to TRBJ1-2; no reliable D call. Trimming pared 7 bases from V and 2 bases from J, leaving 8 bases between. Germline V gives CDR1 MNHEY, CDR2 SVGAGI. CDR3 length: 12 amino acids. CDR3 protein: CASKAGNYGYTF. CDR3 nucleotides: TGTGCCAGCAAGGCTGGGAACTATGGCTACACCTTC.

V and J are TRBV6-5 and TRBJ1-2; D is ambiguous. This CDR3 is 16 amino acids long. Trimming removed 0 bases from V and 11 bases from J, with 22 bases in between. The V gene's germline CDR1 is MNHEY and CDR2 SVGAGI. As DNA, the CDR3 is TGTGCCAGCAGTTACTCTTCGGGTCGGGATATTACCCCTTACACCTTC. As protein: CASSYSSGRDITPYTF.

This clone was picked up a small number of times. V usage is TRBV28 and J usage is TRBJ1-5; 8 bases agree with TRBD1. With 7 bases clipped from V and 6 bases from J, the junction kept 5 bases outside the gene matches. CDR1 MDHEN and CDR2 SYDVKM come from the germline V gene. The CDR3 length is 13 residues. In DNA form, the CDR3 reads TGTGCCAGCACTCTGACAGGGGTTCAGCCCCAGCATTTT. Its protein is CASTLTGVQPQHF.

This chain joins TRBV25-1 and TRBJ1-1; no definite D call. The CDR3 loop spans 13 amino acids. The germline V gene has CDR1 MGHDK and CDR2 SYGVNS. V gave up 4 bases and J gave up 4 bases, with 10 bases separating them. DNA for the CDR3: TGTGCCAGCAGTGCACTAGGATCCACTGAAGCTTTCTTT. Its translation: CASSALGSTEAFF.

J is TRBJ2-1 and V is TRBV29-1; the D gene is possibly TRBD1 (5 bases). V was trimmed by 4 bases and J by 5 bases, leaving 12 bases between them. The length of the CDR3 is 13 residues. Germline CDR1 and CDR2: SQVTM and ANQGSEA. The CDR3 DNA follows: TGCAGCGTTGCCCCGACAGTGAACAATGAGCAGTTCTTC. Translating gives CSVAPTVNNEQFF.

V and J are TRBV2 and TRBJ2-5; no firm D call. This CDR3 contains 12 residues. Germline CDR1 SNHLY, CDR2 FYNNEI. Trimming left V 6 bases short and J 4 bases short, with 9 bases between. For the CDR3, the DNA is TGTGCCAGCAGCTCGAGCAGAGAGACCCAGTACTTC. This sequence encodes CASSSSRETQYF.

This clone has more than one count but fewer than ten. This rearrangement joins TRBV7-9 to TRBJ1-2; 8 bases are a match to TRBD1. Trimming removed 5 bases from V and 2 bases from J; junction bases left unmatched: 4. Germline V lookup: CDR1 SEHNR, CDR2 FQNEAQ (reference sequence). CDR3 length: 14 amino acids. CDR3 DNA sequence: TGTGCCAGCAGCCGGGGACAGGCCAACTATGGCTACACCTTC. It encodes CASSRGQANYGYTF.

For this clone: The sample has other DNA sequences that encode this CDR3 too. The V gene is TRBV6-5, the J gene TRBJ2-3; perhaps TRBD1 as D (6 bases). The germline gives CDR1 MNHEY, CDR2 SVGAGI. Trimming shortened V by 0 bases and J by 0 bases, and 7 bases separated the two germline ends. The CDR3 loop spans 15 amino acids. The CDR3: CASSYSRGSTDTQYF. The DNA of the CDR3 is TGTGCCAGCAGTTACTCGAGGGGGAGCACAGATACGCAGTATTTT.

This clone was detected a few times. This chain connects TRBV29-1 to TRBJ1-6, with no clear D. The CDR3 extends over 11 amino acids. The germline CDR1 and CDR2 sequences are SQVTM and ANQGSEA. With 6 bases removed from V and 4 bases from J, the gap between germline ends came to 4 bases. CDR3 in amino acids: CSVGYNSPLHF. The CDR3 DNA is TGCAGCGTGGGATATAATTCACCCCTCCACTTT.

This clone turned up a few times. The chain recombines TRBV7-2 with TRBJ2-5, with D unclear. Germline assignment: CDR1 SGHTA and CDR2 FQGNSA. The ends were cut back, 5 bases at V and 3 bases at J, with 13 bases in the middle. CDR3 length: 14 residues. CDR3 sequence reads: CASSLVLGKETQYF. For the CDR3, the DNA is TGTGCCAGCAGCCTAGTCCTAGGGAAAGAGACCCAGTACTTC. Together with reference TRBV7-2 and TRBJ2-5, the CDR3 gives the full variable domain: GAGVSQSPSNKVTEKGKDVELRCDPISGHTALYWYRQSLGQGLEFLIYFQGNSAPDKSGLPSDRFSAERTGGSVSTLTIQRTQQEDSAVYLCASSLVLGKETQYFGPGTRLLVL.

This clone showed up just a few times. The chain employs TRBV7-2 and TRBJ1-5; D is uncertain. Between the trimmed V and J ends, which lost 1 base and 6 bases, there was a span of 10 bases. Germline V lookup: CDR1 SGHTA, CDR2 FQGNSA. This CDR3 has 14 amino acids. As DNA, the CDR3 is TGTGCCAGCAGCTTAGGTACGCTCGGTCAGCCCCAGCATTTT. Encoded protein: CASSLGTLGQPQHF.

This clone was counted between two and nine times. CDR3 DNA sequence: TGTGCCATCAGTGAGGGACAGGAGGTAAATCGAGAGACCCAGTACTTC. It encodes CAISEGQEVNRETQYF. The chain has TRBV10-3 and TRBJ2-5; 7 bases are shared with TRBD1. Germline V gene data show CDR1 as ENHRY and CDR2 as SYGVKD. The CDR3 covers 16 residues. J gave up 4 bases and V 2 bases, and 10 bases lay outside the gene matches.

The chain employs TRBV28 and TRBJ2-2; no clear D. Germline CDR1 MDHEN, CDR2 SYDVKM. CDR3 size: 13 residues. V was clipped by 2 bases and J by 5 bases, with 6 bases between them. The CDR3 DNA sequence: TGTGCCAGCAGTTTAATGATGACCGGGGAGCTGTTTTTT. Protein: CASSLMMTGELFF.

This clone was recorded a few times. The rearrangement links TRBV9 to TRBJ2-5, with D possibly matching TRBD2 (6 bases). CDR3 size: 16 residues. Trimming pared 7 bases from V and 5 bases from J, leaving 24 bases between. Germline CDR1 and CDR2: SGDLS and YYNGEE. The CDR3 region is CASGSSSTRSVETQYF. CDR3 nucleotide sequence: TGTGCCAGCGGTTCAAGCTCGACTAGGTCGGTCGAGACCCAGTACTTC.

A few counts support this clone. The gene calls are TRBV7-2 and TRBJ2-2, with D possibly being TRBD2 (6 bases). The V end was cut by 5 bases, the J end by 6 bases, with 16 bases between. The CDR3 is 15 residues long. The germline gives CDR1 SGHTA, CDR2 FQGNSA. CDR3 in amino acids: CASSLEAGYAGELFF. The CDR3, as DNA: TGTGCCAGCAGCCTGGAGGCGGGGTACGCCGGGGAGCTGTTTTTT.

V and J are TRBV9 and TRBJ2-1; 9 nucleotides match TRBD1. The junction had 4 bases not matched to a gene; V was cut back by 2 bases and J by 1 base. CDR1 and CDR2 (germline): SGDLS, YYNGEE. CDR3 length: 16 amino acids. In nucleotides, the CDR3 is TGTGCCAGCAGCGTTACAGGGGGCGCTTCCTACAATGAGCAGTTCTTC. Its protein is CASSVTGGASYNEQFF.

This clone has only a few counts. The chain combines TRBV7-2 with TRBJ2-3, with 11 bases that match TRBD2. This CDR3 spans 15 amino acids. Germline V CDR1 and CDR2: SGHTA, FQGNSA. The V and J ends lost 6 bases and 1 base, in that order; junction bases with no gene match: 3. CDR3 loop: CASRRSGGGTDTQYF. CDR3 in DNA: TGTGCCAGCAGACGTAGCGGGGGGGGCACAGATACGCAGTATTTT.